The clone carrying this T cell receptor beta chain was observed a handful of times. Its antigen is as yet unknown. For the second PCR, which ran for about 7 to 12 cycles, a sample-barcoded 5' primer and a J-beta primer mix were used. TCRdb processed the 5' RACE reads anew with MiXCR; each CDR3 protein has one entry. There are approximately 810,000 distinct CDR3 sequences in the sample; approximately 35% occur only once, and over 10% lies in the top ten. This sample was included in a study of blood T cells in healthy people across ages. Study conclusions and caveats: From one million sequenced T cells, diversity estimates were lower bounds.

The germline gives CDR1 MNHEY, CDR2 SVGEGT. The CDR3 loop spans 14 amino acids. Trimming took off 2 bases at V and 2 bases at J, with 10 bases between the two ends. The sequence was collected from a man aged 18 to 30 in good health. J is TRBJ2-7 and V is TRBV6-2 or TRBV6-3, with unresolved D. The sample consisted of blood. The chain's CDR3 is CASSYTGTTYEQYF. CDR3 in DNA: TGTGCCAGCAGTTACACCGGAACGACCTACGAGCAGTACTTC.